This T cell receptor beta chain was obtained from a study of cytomegalovirus exposure and HLA in healthy donors. Whole-study results and caveats: A later examination showed that TCR association rates differed by HLA locus, with DRB1 most and HLA-C fewest. Available immune exposure information was restricted to CMV serostatus only. In a later analysis, HLA-associated TCR beta chains were more clonally expanded than equally common others. Follow-up analysis later connected one missense variant in DCLRE1C with trimming of TCR beta V- and J-genes.

The V gene lost 7 bases and the J gene lost 7 bases, with 13 bases spanning the gap. The CDR3 loop spans 12 amino acids. Per the germline V gene, CDR1 is MNHEY and CDR2 is SVGAGI. For this clone: The antigen is unknown.

PCR was performed using 60 Vbeta and 13 Jbeta primers. Some clones are missing from TCRdb's copy, which holds only in-frame ones; the method was immunoSEQ multiplex PCR. There are about 180,000 clones in the sample; approximately 84% occur only once, and about 4.9% lies in the top ten. The clonotype was recovered from a man aged 18 to 29 in good health and CMV-seronegative. The rearrangement joins TRBV6-5 to TRBJ1-1; weak D call: TRBD1 (5 bases). The sequenced material came from PBMCs. CDR3 nucleotides: TGTGCCAGCACCTCACAGGCCGGTGAAGCTTTCTTT. This gives the protein CASTSQAGEAFF.